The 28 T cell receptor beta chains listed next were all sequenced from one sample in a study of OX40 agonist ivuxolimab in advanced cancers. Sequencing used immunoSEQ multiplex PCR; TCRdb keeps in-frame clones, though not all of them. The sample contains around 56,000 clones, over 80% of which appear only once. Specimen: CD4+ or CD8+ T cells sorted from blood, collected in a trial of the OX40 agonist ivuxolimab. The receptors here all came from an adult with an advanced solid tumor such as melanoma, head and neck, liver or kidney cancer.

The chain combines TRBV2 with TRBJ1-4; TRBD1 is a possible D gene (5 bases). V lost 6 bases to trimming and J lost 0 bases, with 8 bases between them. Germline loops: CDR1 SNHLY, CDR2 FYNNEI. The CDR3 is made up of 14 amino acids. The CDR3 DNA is TGTGCCAGCAGGAGGGGATCAACTAATGAAAAACTGTTTTTT. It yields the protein CASRRGSTNEKLFF. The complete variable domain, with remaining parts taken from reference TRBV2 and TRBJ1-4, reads EPEVTQTPSHQVTQMGQEVILRCVPISNHLYFYWYRQILGQKVEFLVSFYNNEISEKSEIFDDQFSVERPDGSNFTLKIRSTKLEDSAMYFCASRRGSTNEKLFFGSGTQLSVL.

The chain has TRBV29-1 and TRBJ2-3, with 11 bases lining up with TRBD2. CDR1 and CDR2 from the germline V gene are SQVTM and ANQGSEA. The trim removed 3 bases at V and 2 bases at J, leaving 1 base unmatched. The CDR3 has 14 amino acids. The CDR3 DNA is TGCAGCGTTGATAGCGGGGGGGTCACAGATACGCAGTATTTT. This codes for CSVDSGGVTDTQYF.

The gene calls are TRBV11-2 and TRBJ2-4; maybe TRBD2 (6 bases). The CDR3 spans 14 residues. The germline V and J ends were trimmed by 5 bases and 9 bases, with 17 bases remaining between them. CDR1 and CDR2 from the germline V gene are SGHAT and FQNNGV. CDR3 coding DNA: TGTGCCAGCAGCGGAATTGGGGGGTACGGCATTCAGTACTTC. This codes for CASSGIGGYGIQYF.

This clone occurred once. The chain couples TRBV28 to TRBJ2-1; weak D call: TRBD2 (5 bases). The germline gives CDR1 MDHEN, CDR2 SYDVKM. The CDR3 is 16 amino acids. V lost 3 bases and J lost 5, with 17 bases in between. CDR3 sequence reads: CASSFDIQRRNNEQFF. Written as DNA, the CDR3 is TGTGCCAGCAGTTTTGATATCCAGCGGCGAAACAATGAGCAGTTCTTC.

The CDR3 loop is CSVEEPSGGYTF. In nucleotides, the CDR3 is TGCAGCGTTGAAGAACCTTCAGGTGGCTACACCTTC. This chain links TRBV29-1 with TRBJ1-2; the D is unclear. CDR1 and CDR2 from the germline V gene are SQVTM and ANQGSEA. The CDR3 length is 12 residues. The V and J ends lost 0 bases and 7 bases respectively, with 9 bases between them.

CDR3 sequence reads: CASSSIPQGEQYF. CDR3 sequence (DNA): TGTGCCAGCAGCTCCATCCCGCAAGGCGAGCAGTACTTC. The J gene is TRBJ2-7, the V gene TRBV7-2; D call uncertain. Germline CDR1 is SGHTA and CDR2 is FQGNSA. There are 13 residues in the CDR3. V was clipped by 4 bases and J by 6 bases, with 13 bases between them.

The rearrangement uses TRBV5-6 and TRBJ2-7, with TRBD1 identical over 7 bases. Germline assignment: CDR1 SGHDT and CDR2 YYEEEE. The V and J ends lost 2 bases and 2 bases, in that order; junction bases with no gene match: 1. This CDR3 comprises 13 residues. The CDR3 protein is CASSFGTAYEQYF. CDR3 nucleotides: TGTGCCAGCAGCTTCGGGACAGCCTACGAGCAGTACTTC.

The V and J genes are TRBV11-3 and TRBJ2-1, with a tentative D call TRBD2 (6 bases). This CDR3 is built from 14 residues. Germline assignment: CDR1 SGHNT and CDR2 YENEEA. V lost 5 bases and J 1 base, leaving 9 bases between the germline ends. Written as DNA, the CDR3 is TGTGCCAGCAGCGAGGAGGGGTCCTACAATGAGCAGTTCTTC. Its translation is CASSEEGSYNEQFF.

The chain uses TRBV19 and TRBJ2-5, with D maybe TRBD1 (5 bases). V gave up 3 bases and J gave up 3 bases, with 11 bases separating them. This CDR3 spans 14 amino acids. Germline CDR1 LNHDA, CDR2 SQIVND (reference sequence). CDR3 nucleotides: TGTGCCAGTAGTATTAGCCTGACAGAAGAGACCCAGTACTTC. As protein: CASSISLTEETQYF.

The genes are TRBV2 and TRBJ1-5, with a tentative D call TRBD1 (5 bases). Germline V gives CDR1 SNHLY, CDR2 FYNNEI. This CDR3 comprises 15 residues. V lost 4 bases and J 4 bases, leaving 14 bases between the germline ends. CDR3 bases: TGTGCCAGCAGTGCGCTCCCGGGACCTAATCAGCCCCAGCATTTT. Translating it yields CASSALPGPNQPQHF.

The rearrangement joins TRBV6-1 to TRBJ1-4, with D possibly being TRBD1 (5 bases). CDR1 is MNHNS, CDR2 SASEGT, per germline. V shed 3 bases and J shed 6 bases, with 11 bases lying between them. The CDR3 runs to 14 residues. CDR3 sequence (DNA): TGTGCCAGCAGTGACGGGCAGGGATATGAAAAACTGTTTTTT. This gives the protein CASSDGQGYEKLFF.

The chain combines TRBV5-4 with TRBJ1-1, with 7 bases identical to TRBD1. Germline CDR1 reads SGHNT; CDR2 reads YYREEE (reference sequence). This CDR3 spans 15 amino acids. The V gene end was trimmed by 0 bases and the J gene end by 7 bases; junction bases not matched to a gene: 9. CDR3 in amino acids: CASSLGKQGIGEAFF. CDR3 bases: TGTGCCAGCAGCTTGGGAAAACAGGGGATCGGTGAAGCTTTCTTT. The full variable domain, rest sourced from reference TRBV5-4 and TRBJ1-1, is ETGVTQSPTHLIKTRGQQVTLRCSSQSGHNTVSWYQQALGQGPQFIFQYYREEENGRGNFPPRFSGLQFPNYSSELNVNALELDDSALYLCASSLGKQGIGEAFFGQGTRLTVV.

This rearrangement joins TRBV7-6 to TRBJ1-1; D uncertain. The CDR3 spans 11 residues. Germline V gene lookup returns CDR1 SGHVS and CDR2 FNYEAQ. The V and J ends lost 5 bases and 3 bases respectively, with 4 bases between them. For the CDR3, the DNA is TGTGCCAGCAGCAAGGACACTGAAGCTTTCTTT. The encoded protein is CASSKDTEAFF.

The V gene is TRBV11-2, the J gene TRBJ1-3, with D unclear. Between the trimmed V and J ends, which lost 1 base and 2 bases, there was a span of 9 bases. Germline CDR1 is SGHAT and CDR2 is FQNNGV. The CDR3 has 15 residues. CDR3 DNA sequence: TGTGCCAGCAGCTTAGTCGGGCATGCTGGAAACACCATATATTTT. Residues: CASSLVGHAGNTIYF.

CDR3 bases: TGTGCCAGCAGCAAAATCAGGCGGGCGGCGGGACAGGACTACGAGCAGTACTTC. Encoded protein: CASSKIRRAAGQDYEQYF. The chain employs TRBV21-1 and TRBJ2-7; the DNA was not compared with TRBD1, the D call given in the table. TRBV21-1 is classified as a pseudogene. The CDR3 runs 18 residues.

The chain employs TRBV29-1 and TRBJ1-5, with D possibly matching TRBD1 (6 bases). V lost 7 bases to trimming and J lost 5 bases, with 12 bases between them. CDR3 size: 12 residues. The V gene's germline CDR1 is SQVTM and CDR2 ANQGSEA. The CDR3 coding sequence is TGCAGCGCAGGGGTGAGGGATCAGCCCCAGCATTTT. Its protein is CSAGVRDQPQHF.

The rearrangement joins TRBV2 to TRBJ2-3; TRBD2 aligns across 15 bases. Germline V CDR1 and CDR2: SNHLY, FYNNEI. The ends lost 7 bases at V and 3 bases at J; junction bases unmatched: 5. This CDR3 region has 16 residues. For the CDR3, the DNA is TGTGCCAGCACCGGGGGACTAGCGGGAGGTACAGATACGCAGTATTTT. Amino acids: CASTGGLAGGTDTQYF.

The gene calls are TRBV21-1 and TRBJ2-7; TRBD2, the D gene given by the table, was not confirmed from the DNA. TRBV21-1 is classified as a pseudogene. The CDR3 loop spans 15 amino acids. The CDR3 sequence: CASSRSGTSSHEQYF. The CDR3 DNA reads TGTGCCAGCAGCCGAAGTGGGACTTCCTCACACGAGCAGTACTTC.

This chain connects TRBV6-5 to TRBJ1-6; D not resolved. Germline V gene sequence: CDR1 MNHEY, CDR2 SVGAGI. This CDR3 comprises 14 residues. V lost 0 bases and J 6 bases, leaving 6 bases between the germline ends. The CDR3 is CASSYSTGNSPLHF. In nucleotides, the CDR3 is TGTGCCAGCAGTTACTCGACGGGTAATTCACCCCTCCACTTT.

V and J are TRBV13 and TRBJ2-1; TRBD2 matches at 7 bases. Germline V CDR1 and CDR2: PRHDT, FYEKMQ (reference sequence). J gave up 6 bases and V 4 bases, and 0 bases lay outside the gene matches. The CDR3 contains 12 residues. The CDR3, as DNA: TGTGCCAGCAGCTGGACTAGCAATGAGCAGTTCTTC. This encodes CASSWTSNEQFF.

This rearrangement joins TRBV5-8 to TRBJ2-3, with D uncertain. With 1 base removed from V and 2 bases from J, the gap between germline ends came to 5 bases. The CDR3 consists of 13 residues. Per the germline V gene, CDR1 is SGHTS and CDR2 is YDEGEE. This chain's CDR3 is CASSLTDTDTQYF. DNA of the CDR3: TGTGCCAGCAGCTTGACGGACACAGATACGCAGTATTTT.

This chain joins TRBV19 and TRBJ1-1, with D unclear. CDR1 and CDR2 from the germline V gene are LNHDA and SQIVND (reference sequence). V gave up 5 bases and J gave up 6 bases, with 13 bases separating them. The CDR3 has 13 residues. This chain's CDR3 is CASSVGRMAEAFF. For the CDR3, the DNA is TGTGCCAGTAGTGTGGGTCGGATGGCTGAAGCTTTCTTT.

CDR3 sequence: CASSPGQGYQPQHF. In DNA, the CDR3 is TGTGCCAGCAGCCCCGGACAGGGTTATCAGCCCCAGCATTTT. This chain links TRBV5-8 with TRBJ1-5; 8 nucleotides line up with TRBD1. This CDR3 is built from 14 residues. J was trimmed by 5 bases and V by 4 bases; bases with no gene match: 5. Germline V gene data show CDR1 as SGHTS and CDR2 as YDEGEE.

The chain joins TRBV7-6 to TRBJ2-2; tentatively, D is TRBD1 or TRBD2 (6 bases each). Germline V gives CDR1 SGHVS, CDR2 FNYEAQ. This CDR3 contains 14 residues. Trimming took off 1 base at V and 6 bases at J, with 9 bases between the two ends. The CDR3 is CASSLEGGAGELFF. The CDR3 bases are TGTGCCAGCAGCTTAGAGGGGGGTGCCGGGGAGCTGTTTTTT.

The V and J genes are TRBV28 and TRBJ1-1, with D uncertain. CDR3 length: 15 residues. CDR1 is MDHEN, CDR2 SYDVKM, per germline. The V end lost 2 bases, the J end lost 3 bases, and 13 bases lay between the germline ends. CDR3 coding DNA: TGTGCCAGCAGTTTAGGTACAAAGGTGGACACTGAAGCTTTCTTT. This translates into CASSLGTKVDTEAFF.

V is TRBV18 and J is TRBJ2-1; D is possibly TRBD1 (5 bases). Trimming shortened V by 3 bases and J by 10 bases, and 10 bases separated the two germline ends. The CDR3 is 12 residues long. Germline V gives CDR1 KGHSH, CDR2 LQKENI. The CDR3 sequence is CASSPQQEEQFF. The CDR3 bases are TGTGCCAGCTCACCTCAACAGGAAGAGCAGTTCTTC.

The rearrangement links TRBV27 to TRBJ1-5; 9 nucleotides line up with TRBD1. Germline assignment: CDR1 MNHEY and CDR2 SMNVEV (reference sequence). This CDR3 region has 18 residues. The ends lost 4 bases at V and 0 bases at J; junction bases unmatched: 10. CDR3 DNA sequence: TGTGCCAGCAGTTCGAACAGGGGGCGCGGAAGTAGCAATCAGCCCCAGCATTTT. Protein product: CASSSNRGRGSSNQPQHF.

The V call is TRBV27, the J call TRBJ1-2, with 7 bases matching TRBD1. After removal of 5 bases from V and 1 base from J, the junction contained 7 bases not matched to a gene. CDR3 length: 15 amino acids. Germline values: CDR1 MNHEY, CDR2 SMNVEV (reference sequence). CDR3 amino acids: CASSRRGTDNYGYTF. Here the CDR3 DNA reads TGTGCCAGCAGTCGCCGGGGGACAGATAACTATGGCTACACCTTC.